The entry that follows covers one T cell receptor beta chain sequence. As yet, its antigen is unknown. Germline trimming cut 7 bases from V and 7 bases from J; bases unmatched to any gene: 8. Looked up from germline, CDR1 is SQVTM and CDR2 is ANQGSEA. CDR3 size: 13 residues. Per the study methods: Filtering differed since immunoSEQ provided only junctions, with no quality scores. Method: immunoSEQ multiplex PCR; TCRdb's copy keeps in-frame clones and lacks some. D and trimming were read from the DNA, whereas the V and J calls and clone size are those reported in that table. The sample records under 850,000 clones, approximately 92% being singletons. CD45RO-negative cells were positively selected for CCR7, leaving out terminally differentiated effector memory CD45RA+ cells. This entry is derived from a study of shared clonotypes between healthy human individuals. Overall study findings and caveats: It was the few donors that limited the genetic and exposure-history diversity represented.

The sequence was collected from a man aged 25 to 40 in good health. The chain joins TRBV29-1 to TRBJ2-3; 10 bases agree with TRBD1. Material: naive CD8+ T cells sorted from blood. CDR3 sequence reads: CSAGRDRGYTQYF. CDR3 nucleotide sequence: TGCAGCGCTGGGAGGGACAGGGGATATACGCAGTATTTT.